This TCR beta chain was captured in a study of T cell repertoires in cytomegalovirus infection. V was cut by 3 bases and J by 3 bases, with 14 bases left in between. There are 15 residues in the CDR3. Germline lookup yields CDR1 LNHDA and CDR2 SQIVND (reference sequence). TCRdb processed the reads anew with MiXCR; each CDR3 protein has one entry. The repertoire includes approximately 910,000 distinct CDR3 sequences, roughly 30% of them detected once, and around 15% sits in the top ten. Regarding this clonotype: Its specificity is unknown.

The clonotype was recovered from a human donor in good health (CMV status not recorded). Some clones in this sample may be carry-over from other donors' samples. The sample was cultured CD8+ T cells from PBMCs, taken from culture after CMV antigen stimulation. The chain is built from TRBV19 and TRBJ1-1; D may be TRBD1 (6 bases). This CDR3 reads CASSINLQGYTEAFF. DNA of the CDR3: TGTGCCAGTAGTATCAACTTACAGGGTTACACTGAAGCTTTCTTT.